Reported below is one T cell receptor (beta chain). The CDR3 length is 13 residues. V was pared by 3 bases and J by 2 bases, with 8 bases between. Germline assignment: CDR1 MNHEY and CDR2 SVGEGT. Each CDR3 protein gets one entry after TCRdb re-called the RT-PCR reads with MiXCR. This table has about 680,000 distinct CDR3 sequences, approximately 15% appearing once. Sequences were obtained from memory CD4+ T cells from blood. This chain links TRBV6-2 or TRBV6-3 with TRBJ2-7, with D unclear. This TCR came from a female donor in good health, serving as a healthy control. As DNA, the CDR3 is TGTGCCAGCAGTTATGCACGGACCTACGAGCAGTACTTC. Translated, it gives CASSYARTYEQYF.